This T cell receptor beta chain was obtained from a study of shared clonotypes between healthy human individuals. V lost 6 bases, J lost 3 bases, and 12 bases lay in between. CDR3 length: 13 residues. Germline assignment: CDR1 MNHEY and CDR2 SVGAGI. Naive CD8 cells comprised CD45RO-negative, CCR7-positively selected cells, excluding terminally differentiated effector memory CD45RA+ cells. Remarks on this clone: Antigen: not known.

Notes on the study in general: Clonotypes that were shared across four donors made up around 4.6% of naive CD4 clonotypes.

Every subset had its genomic DNA shared out evenly among several immunoSEQ plates. TCRdb's copy holds only in-frame clones and misses some; the assay was immunoSEQ multiplex PCR. The table shows about 2 million clones, with approximately 94% occurring only once. The origin of this receptor is a young man in good health. The rearrangement links TRBV6-5 to TRBJ2-7; D not certain. Sequencing used naive CD8+ T cells sorted from blood. CDR3 sequence (DNA): TGTGCCAGCAGCTTAGGGCCAAACTACGAGCAGTACTTC. Its protein is CASSLGPNYEQYF.